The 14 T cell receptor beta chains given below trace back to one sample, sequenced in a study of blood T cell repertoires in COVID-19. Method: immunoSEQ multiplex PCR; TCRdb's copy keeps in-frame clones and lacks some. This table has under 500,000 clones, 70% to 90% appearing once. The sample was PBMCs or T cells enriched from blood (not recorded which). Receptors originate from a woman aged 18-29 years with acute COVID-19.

The CDR3 is CASSLAPSGYKYNEQFF. CDR3 DNA sequence: TGTGCCAGCAGCTTGGCTCCTAGCGGGTACAAATACAATGAGCAGTTCTTC. This sequence joins TRBV5-4 and TRBJ2-1, with 8 positions matching TRBD2. After removal of 0 bases from V and 4 bases from J, the junction contained 9 bases not matched to a gene. Germline CDR1 is SGHNT and CDR2 is YYREEE (reference sequence). CDR3 length: 17 amino acids.

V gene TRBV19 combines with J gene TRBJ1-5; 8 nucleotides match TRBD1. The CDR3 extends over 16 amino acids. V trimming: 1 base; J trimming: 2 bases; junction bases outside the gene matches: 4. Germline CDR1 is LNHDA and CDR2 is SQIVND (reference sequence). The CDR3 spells CASSIGTGRGNQPQHF. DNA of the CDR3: TGTGCCAGTAGTATAGGGACAGGGAGGGGCAATCAGCCCCAGCATTTT.

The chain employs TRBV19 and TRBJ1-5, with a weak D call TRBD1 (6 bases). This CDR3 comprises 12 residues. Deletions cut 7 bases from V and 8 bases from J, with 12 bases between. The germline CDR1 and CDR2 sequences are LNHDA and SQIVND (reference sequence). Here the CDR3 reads CASTGGSKPQHF. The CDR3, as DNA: TGTGCCAGTACGGGGGGCAGCAAGCCCCAGCATTTT.

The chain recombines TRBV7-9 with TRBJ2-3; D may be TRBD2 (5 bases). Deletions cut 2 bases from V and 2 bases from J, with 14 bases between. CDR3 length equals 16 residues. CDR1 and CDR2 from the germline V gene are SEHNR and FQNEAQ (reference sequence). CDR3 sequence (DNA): TGTGCCAGCAGCTTAAGGAAAGGGAGTTCCACAGATACGCAGTATTTT. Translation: CASSLRKGSSTDTQYF.

DNA of the CDR3: TGCGCCAGCAGCCACGTTGGACAGGGCCGTGAAAAACTGTTTTTT. It encodes CASSHVGQGREKLFF. This sequence joins TRBV4-1 and TRBJ1-4, with TRBD1 identical over 8 bases. V dropped 3 bases and J dropped 7; count of bases not matched to a gene: 7. The CDR3 extends over 15 amino acids. Looked up from germline, CDR1 is MGHRA and CDR2 is YSYEKL.

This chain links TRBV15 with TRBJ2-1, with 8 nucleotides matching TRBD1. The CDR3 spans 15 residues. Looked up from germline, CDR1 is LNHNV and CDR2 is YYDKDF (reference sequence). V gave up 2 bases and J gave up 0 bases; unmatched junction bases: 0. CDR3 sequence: CATSRQGASYNEQFF. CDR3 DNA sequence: TGTGCCACCAGCAGACAGGGGGCCTCCTACAATGAGCAGTTCTTC.

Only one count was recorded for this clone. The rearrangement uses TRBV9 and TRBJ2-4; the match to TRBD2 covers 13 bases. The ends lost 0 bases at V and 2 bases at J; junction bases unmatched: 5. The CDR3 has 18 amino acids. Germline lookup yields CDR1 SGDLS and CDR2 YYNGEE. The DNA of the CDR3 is TGTGCCAGCAGCGTAGATTCGGGACTAGCGGGGACCAAAAACATTCAGTACTTC. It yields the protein CASSVDSGLAGTKNIQYF. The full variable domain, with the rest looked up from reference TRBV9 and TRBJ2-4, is DSGVTQTPKHLITATGQRVTLRCSPRSGDLSVYWYQQSLDQGLQFLIQYYNGEERAKGNILERFSAQQFPDLHSELNLSSLELGDSALYFCASSVDSGLAGTKNIQYFGAGTRLSVL.

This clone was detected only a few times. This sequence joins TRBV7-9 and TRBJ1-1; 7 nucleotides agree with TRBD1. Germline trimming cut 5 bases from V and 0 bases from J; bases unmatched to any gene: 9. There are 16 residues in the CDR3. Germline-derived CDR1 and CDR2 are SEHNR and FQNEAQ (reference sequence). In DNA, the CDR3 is TGTGCCAGCAGCGCGACAGGGTTTAACATGAACACTGAAGCTTTCTTT. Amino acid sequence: CASSATGFNMNTEAFF.

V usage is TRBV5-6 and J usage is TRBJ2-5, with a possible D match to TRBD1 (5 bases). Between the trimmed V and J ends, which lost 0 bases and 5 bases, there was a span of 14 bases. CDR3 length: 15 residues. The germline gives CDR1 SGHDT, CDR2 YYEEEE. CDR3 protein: CASSLDPGLGETQYF. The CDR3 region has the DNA TGTGCCAGCAGCTTGGACCCAGGGCTTGGGGAGACCCAGTACTTC.

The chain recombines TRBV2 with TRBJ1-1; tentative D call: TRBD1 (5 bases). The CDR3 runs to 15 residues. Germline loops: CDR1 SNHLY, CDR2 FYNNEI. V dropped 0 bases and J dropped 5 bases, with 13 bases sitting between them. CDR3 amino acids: CASSEAARVLTEAFF. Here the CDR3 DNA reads TGTGCCAGCAGTGAAGCTGCCAGGGTCTTAACTGAAGCTTTCTTT.

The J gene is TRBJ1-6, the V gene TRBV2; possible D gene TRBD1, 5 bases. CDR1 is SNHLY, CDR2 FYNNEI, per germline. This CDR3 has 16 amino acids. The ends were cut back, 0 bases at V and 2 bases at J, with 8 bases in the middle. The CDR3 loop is CASSEAGHTYNSPLHF. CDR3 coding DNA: TGTGCCAGCAGTGAAGCTGGACACACCTATAATTCACCCCTCCACTTT.

The CDR3: CAISEDSLLRDYTF. The CDR3 DNA reads as TGTGCCATCAGTGAGGACAGCCTTCTAAGAGACTACACCTTC. J is TRBJ1-2 and V is TRBV10-3, with a possible D match to TRBD1 (5 bases). The CDR3 loop spans 14 amino acids. Germline V CDR1 and CDR2: ENHRY, SYGVKD. Trimming stripped 2 bases from V and 10 bases from J, with 17 bases between.

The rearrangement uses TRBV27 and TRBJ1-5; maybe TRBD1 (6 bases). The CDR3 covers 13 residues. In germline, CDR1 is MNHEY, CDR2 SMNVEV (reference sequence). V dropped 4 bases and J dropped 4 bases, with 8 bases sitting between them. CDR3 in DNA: TGTGCCAGCAGTTACAGGGTTAATCAGCCCCAGCATTTT. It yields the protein CASSYRVNQPQHF.

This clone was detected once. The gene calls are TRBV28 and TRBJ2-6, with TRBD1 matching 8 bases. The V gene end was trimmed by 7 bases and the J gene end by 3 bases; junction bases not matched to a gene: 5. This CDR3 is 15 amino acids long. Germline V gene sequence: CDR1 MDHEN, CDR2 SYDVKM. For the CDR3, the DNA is TGTGCCAGCACCAGCAGGGGGCTTGGGGCCAACGTCCTGACTTTC. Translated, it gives CASTSRGLGANVLTF.